This T cell receptor beta chain is from a study of cytomegalovirus exposure and HLA in healthy donors. Across the whole study: Findings of an earlier analysis included some 120 million unique TCR beta sequences from 180 million or so T cells.

This clone showed up just a few times. Its antigen is not identified. Regarding the study as a whole: There were fewer than 200 TCR beta chains listed as cytomegalovirus-associated.

13 Jbeta primers and 60 Vbeta primers were used for the PCR. The table came from immunoSEQ multiplex PCR; TCRdb's copy has only in-frame clones and leaves some out. The profile covers roughly 20,000 clones, with approximately 70% appearing a single time and more than 3.5% taken by the ten largest. Germline-derived CDR1 and CDR2 are GTSNPN and SVGIG (reference sequence). This CDR3 region has 13 residues. With 0 bases removed from V and 2 bases from J, the gap between germline ends came to 7 bases. This chain uses TRBV30 with TRBJ1-1; D remains ambiguous. Sequencing input: PBMCs. The receptor's source is a man younger than 35 in good health and CMV-seronegative. The CDR3 nucleotides are TGTGCCTGGAGTGTACTTACCAACACTGAAGCTTTCTTT. Encoded protein: CAWSVLTNTEAFF.